A single sample gave rise to the 31 T cell receptor beta chains below, sequenced in a study of cytomegalovirus exposure and HLA in healthy donors. 60 Vbeta and 13 Jbeta primers were used in PCR. TCRdb's copy holds only in-frame clones and misses some; the assay was immunoSEQ multiplex PCR. The table has about 130,000 clones, 65% to 75% seen once. Source material: PBMCs. The receptors were sampled from a woman aged 45-59 years in good health and CMV-seropositive.

With regard to this clone: The junction shows a germline mismatch at one end, possibly a read error. The V call is TRBV7-9, the J call TRBJ1-1; weak D call: TRBD1 (5 bases). The CDR3 consists of 14 residues. Germline lookup yields CDR1 SEHNR and CDR2 FQNEAQ (reference sequence). The CDR3 coding sequence is TGTTCCAGCAGCTTACGGGGGGGAAACACTGAAGCTTTCTTT. Translating it yields CSSSLRGGNTEAFF.

The chain employs TRBV7-2 and TRBJ1-5, with D possibly being TRBD1 (6 bases). Per germline, CDR1 SGHTA and CDR2 FQGNSA. V shed 5 bases and J shed 0 bases, with 14 bases lying between them. The CDR3 spans 16 residues. CDR3 loop: CASSPQGLYSNQPQHF. CDR3 in DNA: TGTGCCAGCAGCCCACAGGGTCTTTATAGCAATCAGCCCCAGCATTTT.

The chain joins TRBV7-9 to TRBJ1-5; possibly TRBD1 for D (5 bases). The CDR3 consists of 14 residues. Germline V CDR1 and CDR2: SEHNR, FQNEAQ (reference sequence). V was cut by 8 bases and J by 4 bases, with 15 bases left in between. The CDR3 reads CASADGGTNQPQHF. CDR3 DNA: TGTGCCAGCGCCGACGGAGGGACTAATCAGCCCCAGCATTTT.

V and J are TRBV27 and TRBJ2-5; tentatively, D is TRBD1 (6 bases). Between the trimmed V and J ends, which lost 6 bases and 5 bases, there was a span of 22 bases. This CDR3 has 16 residues. Germline V gene data show CDR1 as MNHEY and CDR2 as SMNVEV (reference sequence). The CDR3 coding sequence is TGTGCCAGCAGCACATACGGAATAACAGGGTGGGAGACCCAGTACTTC. This translates into CASSTYGITGWETQYF.

The chain couples TRBV19 to TRBJ1-5; TRBD1 is a possible D gene (5 bases). Trimming left V 8 bases short and J 2 bases short, with 13 bases between. The germline V gene has CDR1 LNHDA and CDR2 SQIVND (reference sequence). The CDR3 has 14 amino acids. The CDR3 sequence: CASWGRTRNQPQHF. The CDR3 coding sequence is TGTGCCAGTTGGGGCCGCACGCGCAATCAGCCCCAGCATTTT.

A few counts support this clone. In DNA, the CDR3 is TGCGCCAGCAGCCCTACAGGGGGCAGTTCCTACGAGCAGTACTTC. As protein: CASSPTGGSSYEQYF. The chain is built from TRBV5-1 and TRBJ2-7; 9 bases match TRBD1. The CDR3 has 15 amino acids. Unmatched junction bases numbered 6, after V lost 4 bases and J lost 1 base. Germline lookup yields CDR1 SGHRS and CDR2 YFSETQ.

The genes are TRBV6-1 and TRBJ1-5, with 9 bases lining up with TRBD1. Germline CDR1 and CDR2: MNHNS and SASEGT. V shed 4 bases and J 6 bases; nucleotides not matched to a gene: 4. CDR3 length: 14 residues. The CDR3 DNA reads TGTGCCAGCAGTGGGACAGGGGCTGCTCAGCCCCAGCATTTT. Translated, it gives CASSGTGAAQPQHF.

The rearrangement uses TRBV10-3 and TRBJ1-2; the D gene is possibly TRBD1 (5 bases). The CDR3 has 15 residues. V lost 2 bases and J lost 5, with 15 bases in between. In germline, CDR1 is ENHRY, CDR2 SYGVKD. CDR3 bases: TGTGCCATCAGTGAGCCCTCGGGGGGGGGATATGGCTACACCTTC. Translation: CAISEPSGGGYGYTF.

The chain links TRBV5-1 to TRBJ2-3; D is undetermined. The V gene lost 1 base and the J gene lost 1 base, with 7 bases spanning the gap. The germline V gene has CDR1 SGHRS and CDR2 YFSETQ. The CDR3 extends over 14 amino acids. CDR3 amino acids: CASSLNPGTDTQYF. The CDR3 region has the DNA TGCGCCAGCAGCTTGAATCCGGGCACAGATACGCAGTATTTT.

The chain recombines TRBV5-1 with TRBJ2-2; tentative D call: TRBD1 (6 bases). This CDR3 has 16 residues. Trimming stripped 5 bases from V and 4 bases from J, with 18 bases between. CDR1 is SGHRS and CDR2 is YFSETQ in the germline V gene. The CDR3 bases are TGCGCCAGCAGTCTGGCCGGACAGAAAGGCACCGGGGAGCTGTTTTTT. It translates to CASSLAGQKGTGELFF.

The V call is TRBV6-5, the J call TRBJ2-5, with a possible D match to TRBD2 (6 bases). Germline V gene data show CDR1 as MNHEY and CDR2 as SVGAGI. V gave up 8 bases and J gave up 5 bases, with 12 bases separating them. This CDR3 has 12 amino acids. CDR3 protein: CASRAGYETQYF. The CDR3, as DNA: TGTGCCAGCCGGGCGGGGTACGAGACCCAGTACTTC.

This clone was found a few times. The V call is TRBV4-1, the J call TRBJ1-5; a possible D gene is TRBD1 (6 bases). Trimming shortened V by 1 base and J by 4 bases, and 14 bases separated the two germline ends. Germline CDR1 and CDR2: MGHRA and YSYEKL. This CDR3 has 16 residues. This CDR3 is CASSQAWDGTNQPQHF. The DNA for the CDR3 is TGCGCCAGCAGCCAAGCGTGGGACGGGACAAATCAGCCCCAGCATTTT.

V is TRBV21-1 and J is TRBJ2-5; the table calls TRBD2, which could not be checked here. TRBV21-1 is assigned pseudogene status. The CDR3 spans 17 residues. CDR3: CASSATEGRFGKETQYF. The CDR3 DNA reads TGTGCCAGCAGCGCCACGGAGGGGCGCTTTGGGAAAGAGACCCAGTACTTC.

V gene TRBV7-3 combines with J gene TRBJ1-2, with D unclear. Trimming took 2 bases from V and 7 from J, leaving 11 bases between them. The CDR3 covers 13 residues. Germline-derived CDR1 and CDR2 are SGHTA and FQGTGA. CDR3 DNA sequence: TGTGCCAGCAGCTTAGCAGGCTACTGTGGCTACACCTTC. It encodes CASSLAGYCGYTF.

The chain is built from TRBV5-6 and TRBJ2-3, with 12 bases fitting TRBD2. The trim removed 4 bases at V and 2 bases at J, leaving 8 bases unmatched. CDR1 is SGHDT, CDR2 YYEEEE, per germline. The CDR3 spans 17 residues. CDR3 sequence reads: CASSAILAGGSTDTQYF. CDR3 sequence (DNA): TGTGCCAGCAGCGCGATACTAGCGGGGGGTTCCACAGATACGCAGTATTTT.

The chain links TRBV5-1 to TRBJ1-6, with 11 bases lining up with TRBD1. V lost 4 bases, J lost 9 bases, and 9 bases stayed unmatched. The CDR3 is 16 amino acids. Germline loops: CDR1 SGHRS, CDR2 YFSETQ. The CDR3 protein is CASSTGQGAFISPLHF. CDR3 coding DNA: TGCGCCAGCAGCACCGGACAGGGGGCGTTTATTTCACCCCTCCACTTT.

The J gene is TRBJ2-7, the V gene TRBV27, with D uncertain. This CDR3 has 12 amino acids. Germline V lookup: CDR1 MNHEY, CDR2 SMNVEV (reference sequence). Trimming left V 2 bases short and J 5 bases short, with 7 bases between. The DNA for the CDR3 is TGTGCCAGCAGTTTACGTTCGGACGAGCAGTACTTC. Amino acid sequence: CASSLRSDEQYF.

This chain uses TRBV10-2 with TRBJ2-1; the D gene is possibly TRBD2 (6 bases). The germline V gene has CDR1 WSHSY and CDR2 SAAADI. The CDR3 runs 15 residues. Trimming shortened V by 6 bases and J by 10 bases, and 22 bases separated the two germline ends. The CDR3 loop is CASSGDPAGAGEQFF. CDR3 nucleotide sequence: TGCGCCAGCAGCGGGGACCCAGCCGGTGCGGGAGAGCAGTTCTTC.

The CDR3 spells CASSFRGYGDTQYF. The CDR3 coding sequence is TGCGCCAGCAGCTTTCGGGGGTACGGAGATACGCAGTATTTT. V and J are TRBV5-1 and TRBJ2-3; tentative D call: TRBD2 (6 bases). There are 14 residues in the CDR3. Trimming stripped 2 bases from V and 5 bases from J, with 12 bases between. The V gene's germline CDR1 is SGHRS and CDR2 YFSETQ.

The chain has TRBV5-1 and TRBJ1-4; 7 nucleotides match TRBD1. In germline, CDR1 is SGHRS, CDR2 YFSETQ. The V segment lost 1 base and the J segment 5 bases; nucleotides outside the gene matches: 8. This CDR3 is 16 amino acids long. The CDR3 coding sequence is TGCGCCAGCAGCTTGTCTAAGGTACAGGGGAATGAAAAACTGTTTTTT. Its translation is CASSLSKVQGNEKLFF.

The chain links TRBV14 to TRBJ2-5; a possible D gene is TRBD1 (6 bases). The germline V gene encodes CDR1 SGHDN and CDR2 FVKESK. Trimming took off 5 bases at V and 2 bases at J, with 9 bases between the two ends. The CDR3 extends over 13 amino acids. CDR3 sequence reads: CASSGGLQETQYF. CDR3 nucleotide sequence: TGTGCCAGCAGCGGGGGCCTACAAGAGACCCAGTACTTC. Together with reference TRBV14 and TRBJ2-5, the CDR3 gives the full variable domain: EAGVTQFPSHSVIEKGQTVTLRCDPISGHDNLYWYRRVMGKEIKFLLHFVKESKQDESGMPNNRFLAERTGGTYSTLKVQPAELEDSGVYFCASSGGLQETQYFGPGTRLLVL.

This sequence joins TRBV5-1 and TRBJ1-1, with D perhaps matching TRBD1 (5 bases). The germline V gene encodes CDR1 SGHRS and CDR2 YFSETQ. Trimming pared 2 bases from V and 3 bases from J, leaving 11 bases between. CDR3 length equals 14 residues. Here the CDR3 reads CASSFRGSDTEAFF. The CDR3 region has the DNA TGCGCCAGCAGCTTTAGGGGATCGGACACTGAAGCTTTCTTT.

The table lists this clone with a few counts. The CDR3 loop reads CAISGTGDTGELFF. The CDR3 bases are TGTGCCATCAGTGGGACAGGGGACACCGGGGAGCTGTTTTTT. The chain combines TRBV10-3 with TRBJ2-2; 9 bases match TRBD1. Germline CDR1 ENHRY, CDR2 SYGVKD. Trimming at V came to 4 bases and at J to 3 bases, leaving 0 bases not matched to a gene. The CDR3 loop spans 14 amino acids.

The chain is built from TRBV7-2 and TRBJ1-5, with a weak D call TRBD1 (5 bases). The ends were cut back, 3 bases at V and 6 bases at J, with 9 bases in the middle. CDR1 is SGHTA and CDR2 is FQGNSA in the germline V gene. The CDR3 sequence is 13 residues long. The CDR3 coding sequence is TGTGCCAGCAGCTTGATGGGGCGTCAGCCCCAGCATTTT. Protein: CASSLMGRQPQHF. Complete variable domain (other parts from reference TRBV7-2 and TRBJ1-5): GAGVSQSPSNKVTEKGKDVELRCDPISGHTALYWYRQSLGQGLEFLIYFQGNSAPDKSGLPSDRFSAERTGGSVSTLTIQRTQQEDSAVYLCASSLMGRQPQHFGDGTRLSIL.

This clone was recorded once. This chain connects TRBV27 to TRBJ2-2, with TRBD1 matching over 12 bases. There are 17 residues in the CDR3. The V gene end was trimmed by 2 bases and the J gene end by 5 bases; junction bases not matched to a gene: 6. Germline-derived CDR1 and CDR2 are MNHEY and SMNVEV (reference sequence). CDR3 in DNA: TGTGCCAGCAGTTTACTGGGACAGGGGGCAGGAACCGGGGAGCTGTTTTTT. It translates to CASSLLGQGAGTGELFF.

The chain has TRBV28 and TRBJ1-2; D is uncertain. The CDR3 runs to 13 residues. V lost 5 bases and J lost 2, with 9 bases in between. The V gene's germline CDR1 is MDHEN and CDR2 SYDVKM. In DNA, the CDR3 is TGTGCCAGCAGTCCCCCAGGAAACTATGGCTACACCTTC. Its translation is CASSPPGNYGYTF.

This clone was counted once. J is TRBJ2-2 and V is TRBV19; 9 nucleotides line up with TRBD2. Trimming removed 3 bases from V and 1 base from J; junction bases left unmatched: 0. Germline CDR1 reads LNHDA; CDR2 reads SQIVND (reference sequence). The CDR3 contains 15 residues. CDR3 bases: TGTGCCAGTAGTATGACTAGCGGGAACACCGGGGAGCTGTTTTTT. As protein: CASSMTSGNTGELFF.

This clone appeared a few times. This rearrangement joins TRBV5-1 to TRBJ1-1; D might be TRBD1 (5 bases). Trimming shortened V by 0 bases and J by 7 bases, and 7 bases separated the two germline ends. From germline, CDR1 is SGHRS and CDR2 YFSETQ. The CDR3 sequence is 12 residues long. CDR3 sequence (DNA): TGCGCCAGCAGCTTGGGCAGGGATGAAGCTTTCTTT. Amino acids: CASSLGRDEAFF.

This sequence joins TRBV14 and TRBJ1-6; D not certain. Trimming left V 3 bases short and J 8 bases short, with 14 bases between. From germline, CDR1 is SGHDN and CDR2 FVKESK. This CDR3 comprises 15 residues. This chain's CDR3 is CASSQARVRYSPLHF. CDR3 bases: TGTGCCAGCAGCCAGGCCCGGGTTCGCTATTCACCCCTCCACTTT.

This clone has only a few counts. The gene calls are TRBV5-6 and TRBJ1-6, with 9 bases identical to TRBD1. This CDR3 is built from 15 residues. CDR1 is SGHDT and CDR2 is YYEEEE in the germline V gene. V was clipped by 4 bases and J by 6 bases; unmatched bases: 5. The CDR3 sequence: CASSLRTGANSPLHF. CDR3 in DNA: TGTGCCAGCAGCCTAAGGACAGGGGCTAATTCACCCCTCCACTTT. Filled out from reference TRBV5-6 and TRBJ1-6, the complete variable domain reads DAGVTQSPTHLIKTRGQQVTLRCSPKSGHDTVSWYQQALGQGPQFIFQYYEEEERQRGNFPDRFSGHQFPNYSSELNVNALLLGDSALYLCASSLRTGANSPLHFGNGTRLTVT.

This chain uses TRBV6-6 with TRBJ1-5; TRBD1 matches 11 bases. The J segment lost 3 bases and the V segment lost 4 bases, leaving 5 bases of the junction unmatched. This CDR3 region has 16 residues. The V gene's germline CDR1 is MNHNY and CDR2 SVGAGI (reference sequence). The CDR3 loop is CASSSLGQGANQPQHF. The CDR3 DNA reads as TGTGCCAGCAGTTCCCTAGGACAGGGGGCCAATCAGCCCCAGCATTTT.